This T cell receptor (beta chain) derives from a study of identical twins. Ten or more counts support this clonotype. TCRdb called the 5' RACE reads again in MiXCR, with one record for every CDR3 protein. The table has under 500,000 distinct CDR3 sequences, roughly 13% seen once; the top ten hold more than 0.8%. These same data were also listed under a study on yellow fever vaccine responses in identical twins.

This TCR was sampled from a woman between 18 and 29 years old in good health. The specimen sequenced was CD4+ T cells sorted from blood.

CDR3: CASQYRVAEQFF. The CDR3 region has the DNA TGTGCCAGTCAGTACAGGGTGGCTGAGCAGTTCTTC. The chain links TRBV12-3 or TRBV12-4 to TRBJ2-1, with D possibly being TRBD1 (6 bases). The V gene lost 9 bases and the J gene lost 9 bases, with 15 bases spanning the gap. The CDR3 is 12 amino acids.